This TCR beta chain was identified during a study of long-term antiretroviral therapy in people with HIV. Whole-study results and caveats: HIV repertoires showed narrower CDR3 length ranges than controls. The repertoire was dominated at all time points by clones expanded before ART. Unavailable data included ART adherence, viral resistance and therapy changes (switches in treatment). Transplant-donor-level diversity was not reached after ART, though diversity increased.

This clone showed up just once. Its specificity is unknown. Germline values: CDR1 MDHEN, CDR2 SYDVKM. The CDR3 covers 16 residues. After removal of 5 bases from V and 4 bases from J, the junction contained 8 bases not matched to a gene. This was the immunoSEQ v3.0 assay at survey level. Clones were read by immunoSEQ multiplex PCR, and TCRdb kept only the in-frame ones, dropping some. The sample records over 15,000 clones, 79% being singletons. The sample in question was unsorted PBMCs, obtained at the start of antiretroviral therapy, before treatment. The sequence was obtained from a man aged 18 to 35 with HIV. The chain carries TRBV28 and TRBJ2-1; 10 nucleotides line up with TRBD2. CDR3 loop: CASSARTSGFYNEQFF. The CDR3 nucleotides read TGTGCCAGCAGTGCCAGGACTAGCGGATTTTACAATGAGCAGTTCTTC.